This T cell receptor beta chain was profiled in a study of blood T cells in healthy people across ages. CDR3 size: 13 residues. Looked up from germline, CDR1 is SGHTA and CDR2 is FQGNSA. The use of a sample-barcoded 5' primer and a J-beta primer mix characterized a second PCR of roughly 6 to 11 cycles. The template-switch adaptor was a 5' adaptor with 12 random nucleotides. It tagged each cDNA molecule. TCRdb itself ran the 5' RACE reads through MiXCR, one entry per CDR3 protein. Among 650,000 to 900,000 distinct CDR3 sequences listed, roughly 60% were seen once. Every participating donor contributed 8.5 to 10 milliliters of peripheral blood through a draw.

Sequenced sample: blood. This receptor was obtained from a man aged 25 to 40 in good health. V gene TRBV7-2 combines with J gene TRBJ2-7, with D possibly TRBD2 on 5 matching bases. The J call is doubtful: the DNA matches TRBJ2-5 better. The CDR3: CASNPSQRETQYF. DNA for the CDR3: TGTGCCAGCAATCCGTCCCAGCGGGAGACCCAGTACTTC.